The TCR beta chain described here comes from a study of T-cell memory formation after mild COVID-19. Study observations and caveats: Whereas later expanders leaned CD4+, clones contracting day 15 to 85 showed a balanced CD4/CD8 makeup. Day 37-peaking second-wave clones had unconfirmed SARS-CoV-2 specificity. Clones that contracted clustered mainly in CM and EM if CD4+ and in EMRA if CD8+.

TCRdb ran MiXCR on the 5' RACE reads and lists one entry per CDR3 protein. Of approximately 410,000 distinct CDR3 sequences in the sample, less than 25% were seen once. This clonotype has only a few counts. No antigen is known for it. Germline loops: CDR1 MNHNY, CDR2 SVGAGI (reference sequence). CDR3 length: 14 amino acids. The V end was cut by 5 bases, the J end by 2 bases, with 10 bases between. The chain uses TRBV6-6 and TRBJ2-1; no firm D call. The clonotype originates from an adult woman who had mild COVID-19 (a few samples of this study predate the infection). Cell type and time point are not known. Source material: PBMCs or a T cell subset sorted from them (not recorded which). The CDR3, as DNA: TGTGCCAGCAGTGACCAGATCACCTACAATGAGCAGTTCTTC. Amino acid sequence: CASSDQITYNEQFF.